Following are 26 T cell receptor beta chains from one sample sequenced in a study of shared clonotypes between healthy human individuals (TCRdb year 2020). The library was prepared using the immunoSEQ multiplex PCR assay. Here the immuneACCESS table is served through TCRdb, limited to in-frame sequences with V and J called. Missing clones are a known gap in these copies; in checked studies unresolved V genes cover under half, and the rest lacks a known reason. The table for this sample lists 550,000 to 700,000 clones; 73% of them were counted only once. Around 2% of the sample lies in the top ten. Material for sequencing was memory CD4+ T cells sorted from blood. Sample cell subset or site, as interpreted from the label and publication: CD45RA-negative fraction. The receptor set was obtained from a young woman in good health.

V and J are TRBV5-1 and TRBJ2-1; 7 bases align to TRBD2. Trimming took 0 bases from V and 5 from J; bases not matched to a gene: 5. The CDR3 covers 15 residues. Per germline, CDR1 SGHRS and CDR2 YFSETQ. The CDR3 here is CASSLGASGHNEQFF. CDR3 bases: TGCGCCAGCAGCTTGGGGGCTAGCGGCCACAATGAGCAGTTCTTC. The entire variable domain, with the rest obtained from reference TRBV5-1 and TRBJ2-1, is as follows: KAGVTQTPRYLIKTRGQQVTLSCSPISGHRSVSWYQQTPGQGLQFLFEYFSETQRNKGNFPGRFSGRQFSNSRSEMNVSTLELGDSALYLCASSLGASGHNEQFFGPGTRLTVL.

J is TRBJ1-3 and V is TRBV7-2, with no clear D. The germline CDR1 and CDR2 sequences are SGHTA and FQGNSA. The ends were cut back, 2 bases at V and 0 bases at J, with 5 bases in the middle. CDR3 size: 14 residues. The CDR3 sequence: CASSLSISGNTIYF. The CDR3 nucleotides are TGTGCCAGCAGCTTATCAATCTCTGGAAACACCATATATTTT.

CDR3 DNA: TGTGCCAGCCAATCGACAGGGAACTATGGCTACACCTTC. It is translated as CASQSTGNYGYTF. This rearrangement joins TRBV2 to TRBJ1-2, with 7 bases identical to TRBD1. V lost 8 bases and J lost 2; bases outside the gene matches: 5. The CDR3 is made up of 13 amino acids. Germline CDR1 and CDR2: SNHLY and FYNNEI.

This clone was counted between two and nine times. The sample holds other DNA sequences that translate to the same CDR3. The chain joins TRBV27 to TRBJ2-2; a possible D gene is TRBD1 (6 bases). V was cut by 5 bases and J by 4 bases, with 11 bases left in between. The CDR3 contains 14 residues. Germline V gene lookup returns CDR1 MNHEY and CDR2 SMNVEV (reference sequence). DNA for the CDR3: TGTGCCAGCAGTCTACAGGGACGCACCGGGGAGCTGTTTTTT. This codes for CASSLQGRTGELFF.

The chain couples TRBV5-4 to TRBJ1-1, with no clear D. The length of the CDR3 is 14 residues. The V gene lost 4 bases and the J gene lost 4 bases, with 14 bases spanning the gap. Germline V gene data show CDR1 as SGHNT and CDR2 as YYREEE (reference sequence). The CDR3 region is CASSPTTGFTEAFF. CDR3 nucleotides: TGTGCCAGCAGCCCTACAACTGGGTTCACTGAAGCTTTCTTT.

This sequence joins TRBV7-8 and TRBJ2-7; D gene ambiguous. Germline V gene data show CDR1 as SGHVS and CDR2 as FQNEAQ. V gave up 1 base and J gave up 3 bases, with 19 bases separating them. The length of the CDR3 is 17 residues. The CDR3 sequence is CASSLVTGPRRIYEQYF. The CDR3 nucleotides read TGTGCCAGCAGCTTAGTTACGGGCCCAAGAAGGATCTACGAGCAGTACTTC.

In this sample, this clone turned up a few times. V is TRBV28 and J is TRBJ2-5, with 9 bases fitting TRBD2. The CDR3 totals 15 residues. The V gene's germline CDR1 is MDHEN and CDR2 SYDVKM. J gave up 1 base and V 2 bases, and 2 bases lay outside the gene matches. CDR3 in amino acids: CASSLSGRLQETQYF. The CDR3 DNA reads as TGTGCCAGCAGTTTAAGCGGGAGGCTCCAAGAGACCCAGTACTTC.

This clone was seen at least ten times. The rearrangement uses TRBV25-1 and TRBJ2-7; D is uncertain. The CDR3 runs 11 residues. V lost 6 bases to trimming and J lost 4 bases, with 7 bases between them. Germline CDR1 MGHDK, CDR2 SYGVNS. The CDR3 sequence is CASRTLYEQYF. In DNA form, the CDR3 reads TGTGCCAGCAGAACCTTATACGAGCAGTACTTC.

The chain has TRBV5-8 and TRBJ2-1; no definite D call. From germline, CDR1 is SGHTS and CDR2 YDEGEE. This CDR3 is 12 amino acids long. Trimming shortened V by 0 bases and J by 12 bases, and 10 bases separated the two germline ends. The CDR3 nucleotides read TGTGCCAGCAGCTTGGAGAGTCAGGCGCAGTTCTTC. Encoded protein: CASSLESQAQFF.

This chain links TRBV10-3 with TRBJ1-5; D call uncertain. Germline CDR1 reads ENHRY; CDR2 reads SYGVKD. V lost 4 bases, J lost 10 bases, and 14 bases lay in between. The CDR3 runs to 13 residues. CDR3 bases: TGTGCCATCAGTGGGGTGCAGGAAAAACCCCAGCATTTT. Translation: CAISGVQEKPQHF.

The chain couples TRBV5-1 to TRBJ2-2; D is perhaps TRBD1 (5 bases). This CDR3 region has 16 residues. Germline CDR1 reads SGHRS; CDR2 reads YFSETQ. V was clipped by 0 bases and J by 4 bases, with 13 bases between them. The CDR3, as DNA: TGCGCCAGCAGCTTGGTTAGGGGCTCGAGCACCGGGGAGCTGTTTTTT. Translated, it gives CASSLVRGSSTGELFF.

The chain couples TRBV13 to TRBJ2-7, with D unclear. CDR3 length equals 13 residues. With 3 bases removed from V and 6 bases from J, the gap between germline ends came to 12 bases. CDR1 is PRHDT, CDR2 FYEKMQ, per germline (reference sequence). CDR3 residues: CASSFTTDTEQYF. The CDR3 DNA follows: TGTGCCAGCAGCTTTACGACTGATACCGAGCAGTACTTC.

The chain links TRBV28 to TRBJ2-7; 7 positions agree with TRBD2. The CDR3 runs to 15 residues. Trimming at V came to 5 bases and at J to 2 bases, leaving 9 bases not matched to a gene. CDR1 is MDHEN, CDR2 SYDVKM, per germline. CDR3 sequence (DNA): TGTGCCAGCAGTCTCCCGGGGAGGGTTCCCTACGAGCAGTACTTC. It yields the protein CASSLPGRVPYEQYF. The complete variable domain, with remaining parts taken from reference TRBV28 and TRBJ2-7, reads DVKVTQSSRYLVKRTGEKVFLECVQDMDHENMFWYRQDPGLGLRLIYFSYDVKMKEKGDIPEGYSVSREKKERFSLILESASTNQTSMYLCASSLPGRVPYEQYFGPGTRLTVT.

The gene calls are TRBV19 and TRBJ2-3, with TRBD1 as a possible D gene (6 bases). The CDR3 runs 14 residues. Germline loops: CDR1 LNHDA, CDR2 SQIVND (reference sequence). Trimming stripped 4 bases from V and 1 base from J, with 9 bases between. CDR3 residues: CASSRGHGTDTQYF. The CDR3 bases are TGTGCCAGTAGTAGGGGGCATGGCACAGATACGCAGTATTTT.

The rearrangement uses TRBV19 and TRBJ2-7, with D possibly being TRBD2 (6 bases). V was shortened by 10 bases and J by 5 bases, with 18 bases between the two germline ends. The length of the CDR3 is 13 residues. CDR1 LNHDA and CDR2 SQIVND come from the germline V gene (reference sequence). The DNA for the CDR3 is TGTGCCACCTCCGGGACTCCCCTTAACGAGCAGTACTTC. Translated: CATSGTPLNEQYF.

This chain joins TRBV2 and TRBJ2-1, with D unresolved. Trimming removed 6 bases from V and 0 bases from J, with 12 bases in between. The germline V gene encodes CDR1 SNHLY and CDR2 FYNNEI. The CDR3 totals 15 residues. The DNA for the CDR3 is TGTGCCAGCAGGGCTGGGGTTAGCTCCTACAATGAGCAGTTCTTC. This gives the protein CASRAGVSSYNEQFF.

The rearrangement joins TRBV9 to TRBJ2-2; no definite D call. The CDR3 sequence is 14 residues long. Germline-derived CDR1 and CDR2 are SGDLS and YYNGEE. V lost 2 bases, J lost 4 bases, and 9 bases lay in between. The CDR3 protein is CASSVYFSTGELFF. In nucleotides, the CDR3 is TGTGCCAGCAGCGTGTACTTCAGCACCGGGGAGCTGTTTTTT. Full variable domain (remainder filled in from reference TRBV9 and TRBJ2-2): DSGVTQTPKHLITATGQRVTLRCSPRSGDLSVYWYQQSLDQGLQFLIQYYNGEERAKGNILERFSAQQFPDLHSELNLSSLELGDSALYFCASSVYFSTGELFFGEGSRLTVL.

This chain uses TRBV7-2 with TRBJ2-3; D ambiguous. This CDR3 is built from 15 residues. CDR1 and CDR2 from the germline V gene are SGHTA and FQGNSA. Between the trimmed V and J ends, which lost 1 base and 2 bases, there was a span of 10 bases. The CDR3 sequence is CASSLVALVTDTQYF. In nucleotides, the CDR3 is TGTGCCAGCAGCTTAGTAGCTTTGGTCACAGATACGCAGTATTTT.

This clone was recorded only once. This chain links TRBV18 with TRBJ1-2; a weak D match, TRBD1 (5 bases). The V end lost 6 bases, the J end lost 4 bases, and 15 bases lay between the germline ends. Germline-derived CDR1 and CDR2 are KGHSH and LQKENI. This CDR3 has 14 residues. The CDR3 reads CASSPGTDFYGYTF. CDR3 sequence (DNA): TGTGCCAGCTCGCCCGGGACCGACTTCTATGGCTACACCTTC.

The V call is TRBV7-9, the J call TRBJ1-4; D remains ambiguous. The CDR3 sequence is 14 residues long. Between the trimmed V and J ends, which lost 10 bases and 6 bases, there was a span of 18 bases. The germline gives CDR1 SEHNR, CDR2 FQNEAQ (reference sequence). This CDR3 reads CAITPSVDDEKLFF. CDR3 nucleotides: TGTGCCATAACACCGTCAGTTGATGATGAAAAACTGTTTTTT.

This clone occurred once. CDR3 amino acids: CASSASGTGVLPGNTIYF. CDR3 DNA: TGTGCCAGCAGCGCCTCCGGGACAGGGGTCCTACCTGGAAACACCATATATTTT. The chain combines TRBV9 with TRBJ1-3, with TRBD1 matching over 10 bases. Germline V gene sequence: CDR1 SGDLS, CDR2 YYNGEE. Trimming cost V 3 bases and J 2 bases; bases outside gene matches: 11. CDR3 length equals 18 residues.

Of note for this clone: Just one base apart from a much larger clone, this may be a read error. This specimen includes other DNA sequences encoding the same CDR3. The chain is built from TRBV27 and TRBJ2-5; D remains unclear. The CDR3 runs 10 residues. Germline V gene sequence: CDR1 MNHEY, CDR2 SMNVEV (reference sequence). Trimming left V 5 bases short and J 2 bases short, with 0 bases between. The CDR3: CASSQETQYF. In DNA form, the CDR3 reads TGTGCCAGCAGTCAAGAGACCCAGTACTTC.

As for this clone: Other nucleotide sequences in the sample specify the same CDR3. V and J are TRBV4-2 and TRBJ1-1; D may be TRBD1 (6 bases). This CDR3 contains 13 residues. Per germline, CDR1 LGHNA and CDR2 YNFKEQ. The germline V and J ends were trimmed by 5 bases and 4 bases, with 11 bases remaining between them. The CDR3 sequence is CASSRTGSTEAFF. As DNA, the CDR3 is TGTGCCAGCAGCAGAACAGGGAGCACTGAAGCTTTCTTT.

There are a few counts of this clone. The chain combines TRBV28 with TRBJ1-4; no clear D gene. CDR1 is MDHEN, CDR2 SYDVKM, per germline. V lost 7 bases and J lost 4, with 10 bases in between. The CDR3 extends over 13 amino acids. In DNA form, the CDR3 reads TGTGCCAGCAATGAGCAGATTAATGAAAAACTGTTTTTT. This encodes CASNEQINEKLFF.

This clone appeared a few times. This may stem from a read error, because a much larger clone lies one nucleotide away. The same CDR3 arises from other DNA sequences in this sample as well. The chain has TRBV2 and TRBJ2-6, with D uncertain. The CDR3 is 14 residues long. Germline CDR1 is SNHLY and CDR2 is FYNNEI. The V end lost 2 bases, the J end lost 2 bases, and 4 bases lay between the germline ends. CDR3 sequence (DNA): TGTGCCAGCAGTGAACGTGCTGGGGCCAACGTCCTGACTTTC. This gives the protein CASSERAGANVLTF.

This chain uses TRBV2 with TRBJ2-7; 7 nucleotides agree with TRBD2. CDR3 size: 12 residues. J was trimmed by 9 bases and V by 8 bases; bases with no gene match: 10. Germline V gene sequence: CDR1 SNHLY, CDR2 FYNNEI. The CDR3 DNA follows: TGTGCCAGCTGTGTGGGGGGGGAGATGCAGTACTTC. Translating gives CASCVGGEMQYF.